This paragraph reports one TCR beta chain. Its antigen is unknown. Base qualities are not provided; no much larger clone lies one nucleotide away. These data come from a study of T cell therapy after organ transplantation (dated by TCRdb to between 2018 and 2021). With regard to the full study: The therapy products consisted of autologous CMV-specific T cells grown in vitro for approximately two weeks using a peptide pool of 30 HLA class I and II CMV epitopes. Blood samples for the long-term post-therapy time point were taken 20 to 29 weeks after therapy ended. Long-term post-therapy samples were available for only about 75% of the 10 patients. An open-label phase I trial of autologous CMV-specific adoptive T cell therapy in solid-organ transplant recipients was the basis for the study, which was a follow-up TRBV repertoire analysis. Up to 6 T cell doses were administered to patients every 2 weeks, and patients were monitored for 25 to 35 weeks after therapy was completed. Among the roughly 10 patients, eight were classed as clinical responders, while two were classed as nonresponders. Across 2 to 6 intravenous infusions, patients got a median of 1.92 x 10^8 CMV-specific T cells. Results and caveats for the whole study, not just this receptor: Fold change in CD8 clonality after therapy inversely correlated with pretherapy clonality, suggesting less biased repertoires were more receptive to remodeling. The small number of expansions detected in nonresponders may reflect reduced sample coverage resulting from poor CD8+ T cell yield. Because the cohort was small, confounders such as concurrent antirejection and antiviral medications could not be assessed. Before therapy, nonresponders had marked clonal expansions, and after therapy the repertoires of nonresponders changed only minimally. Reconstitution after therapy appeared to include not only transferred clonotypes but also endogenous clonotypes that had not been detected in the therapy products.

The germline V gene specifies LGHNA as CDR1 and YSLEER as CDR2. V is shortened by 4 bases, J by 4 bases, and the region joining them spans 9 bases. The CDR3 holds 13 amino acids from the cysteine to the phenylalanine. Kept here is only the CDR3 DNA, which spans 39 bases and is read in frame from base 1. TRB CDR3 regions were amplified from genomic DNA with the immunoSEQ two-step, bias-controlled multiplex PCR assay. Sequencing of CDR3 libraries was carried out on an Illumina NextSeq 500. In the paper's pipeline: The immunoSEQ Analyzer platform handled the initial alignment and bioinformatics, which included bias normalization against synthetic CDR3 analogs. V, D and J genes were annotated according to IMGT database definitions. Additional TRBV analyses were carried out with default settings in VDJtools version 1.1.10 and the R package tcR version 2.2.1.11. GLIPH analysis was performed with version 1.0 using default settings. Significant clonotype frequency changes were tested by 2-sided binomial test with Benjamini-Hochberg correction (alpha = 0.01) in CDR3 sequences with at least 5 reads. Not all clones reach the TCRdb copy of this immuneACCESS table, which keeps in-frame sequences only. Checked studies attribute under half of the gap to unresolved V genes and leave the rest unexplained. V, J and clone size are taken as reported in that table, and D and trimming were inferred from the DNA itself. Present in this sample are around 19,000 clones, 65% to 85% of which were seen just once. Jointly, the top ten make up about 35% of the sample.

The sample's time point label, decoded: 20-29 weeks after completion of therapy. Solid-organ transplant recipients with drug-resistant/recurrent cytomegalovirus were included as patients. Ten of the trial participants were picked for repertoire analysis depending on whether post-therapy peripheral blood mononuclear cells were available. A BD FACSAria III was used to sort viable CD3+CD8+CD4- lymphocytes from PBMCs. The Qiagen DNeasy Kit was used to extract genomic DNA from the sorted cells. The sequence derives from a human patient who had received a solid organ transplant and had CMV disease. The graft donor may be the source of some T cells after a transplant. The rearranged chain carries TRBV4-3 and TRBJ2-3; no D gene can be assigned with confidence. The sample in question was CD8+ T cells from blood, obtained after autologous CMV-specific T cell therapy. In nucleotides, the sequence is TGCGCCAGCAGCCCCCTGGCGGCAGATACGCAGTATTTT. Translated, this gives CASSPLAADTQYF.